This is a list of T cell receptor beta chains from one sample in a study of sequential checkpoint blockade in melanoma. The repertoire was sequenced with immunoSEQ multiplex PCR; TCRdb's copy has only in-frame clones and lacks some. The sample shows some 5,400 clones, about 20% of them seen only once. The material was tumor tissue (inferred from file names), obtained from a patient given nivolumab and ipilimumab in sequence. These receptors were obtained from a human donor with melanoma. Each CDR3 is given without its conserved first and last residue. Each record gives: J gene, V gene, CDR3 protein.

>TRBJ2-3|TRBV11-3
ASSLVFGLSTDTQY
>TRBJ2-2|TRBV6-8
ASREGPYTGELF
>TRBJ1-2|TRBV6-8
ASSYPGRPGIRRALEGYT
>TRBJ1-6|TRBV6-8
ASTGIEETNSPLH
>TRBJ1-1|TRBV30
AWSVRGHSEAF
>TRBJ2-3|TRBV11-3
ASSLRSGGAPDTQY
>TRBJ1-4|TRBV2
ASNSDRGSEKLF
>TRBJ2-7|TRBV2
AGHPGRGPHEQY
>TRBJ1-4|TRBV9
ASGGEMVEKLF
>TRBJ1-5|TRBV6-8
ASSDIRGWPQH
>TRBJ1-6|TRBV11-3
ASSSGQANSPLH
>TRBJ2-7|TRBV19
ASSKDREAEQY
>TRBJ2-1|TRBV11-3
ASSLEQGEVGNEQF
>TRBJ2-3|TRBV11-3
ASSLGATSSTDTQY
>TRBJ2-5|TRBV28
ASRTSGVQETQY
>TRBJ1-2|TRBV6-8
ASSSTAYYGYT